These 26 T cell receptor beta chains were sequenced from one sample in a study of cytomegalovirus exposure and HLA in healthy donors. Measured with immunoSEQ multiplex PCR; TCRdb has only the in-frame clones, and not every one. Here the sample spans approximately 150,000 clones, approximately 86% being singletons. The sample comprised PBMCs. These receptors all stem from a man younger than 30 in good health and CMV-seropositive.

The CDR3 nucleotides read TGTGCCAGCAGTGAAGAAGGACGGCAGGGAGAAGCTTTCTTT. Amino acid sequence: CASSEEGRQGEAFF. The chain uses TRBV6-1 and TRBJ1-1; D might be TRBD1 (5 bases). The CDR3 covers 14 residues. From germline, CDR1 is MNHNS and CDR2 SASEGT. V was cut by 1 base and J by 8 bases, with 14 bases left in between.

At least ten counts were recorded for this clone. The CDR3 spells CASSKVQGAWETQYF. The CDR3 bases are TGTGCCAGCAGCAAAGTTCAGGGGGCATGGGAGACCCAGTACTTC. J is TRBJ2-5 and V is TRBV21-1; the table's D call, TRBD1, has no DNA check behind it. TRBV21-1 corresponds to a pseudogene. There are 15 residues in the CDR3.

This chain links TRBV9 with TRBJ1-2; maybe TRBD1 (6 bases). The CDR3 is made up of 14 amino acids. CDR1 is SGDLS, CDR2 YYNGEE, per germline. The V and J ends lost 4 bases and 2 bases respectively, with 12 bases between them. The CDR3 sequence: CASSYRTDNYGYTF. CDR3 sequence (DNA): TGTGCCAGCAGCTACCGGACAGACAACTATGGCTACACCTTC.

The V call is TRBV7-9, the J call TRBJ2-5; 12 positions match TRBD2. Germline V CDR1 and CDR2: SEHNR, FQNEAQ (reference sequence). The CDR3 consists of 18 residues. Trimming took 1 base from V and 4 from J; bases not matched to a gene: 10. As DNA, the CDR3 is TGTGCCAGCAGCTTAGAAGGGCTAGCGGGGGGGCCAGCAGAGACCCAGTACTTC. This gives the protein CASSLEGLAGGPAETQYF.

The V call is TRBV7-2, the J call TRBJ2-5; D not resolved. The V end lost 4 bases, the J end lost 2 bases, and 5 bases lay between the germline ends. CDR1 and CDR2 from the germline V gene are SGHTA and FQGNSA. The length of the CDR3 is 12 residues. This chain's CDR3 is CASSSIQETQYF. The CDR3 nucleotides read TGTGCCAGCAGCTCTATACAAGAGACCCAGTACTTC.

The rearrangement uses TRBV10-3 and TRBJ1-5, with 7 bases matching TRBD1. CDR3 size: 19 residues. V trimming: 3 bases; J trimming: 0 bases; junction bases outside the gene matches: 14. Germline CDR1 is ENHRY and CDR2 is SYGVKD. DNA for the CDR3: TGTGCCATCAGTGAAGTGGCGACAGGGAGTCGGTATAGCAATCAGCCCCAGCATTTT. It encodes CAISEVATGSRYSNQPQHF.

V is TRBV6-1 and J is TRBJ1-4, with 11 bases fitting TRBD1. The CDR3 sequence is 16 residues long. Germline loops: CDR1 MNHNS, CDR2 SASEGT. J lost 7 bases, V lost 2 bases, and 6 bases had no gene match. CDR3 sequence: CASSESSGTGGEKLFF. The CDR3, as DNA: TGTGCCAGCAGTGAATCGTCCGGGACAGGGGGTGAAAAACTGTTTTTT.

The chain carries TRBV5-1 and TRBJ2-2; the D gene is possibly TRBD1 (6 bases). CDR3 length: 14 residues. V lost 5 bases, J lost 2 bases, and 10 bases lay in between. Germline-derived CDR1 and CDR2 are SGHRS and YFSETQ. For the CDR3, the DNA is TGCGCCAGCAGAGAGGGGACAAACACCGGGGAGCTGTTTTTT. It translates to CASREGTNTGELFF.

Of note for this clone: A junction boundary mismatches the germline segment, possibly from a read error. The rearrangement joins TRBV5-1 to TRBJ2-3; TRBD2 matches at 10 bases. The CDR3 consists of 16 residues. Germline-derived CDR1 and CDR2 are SGHRS and YFSETQ. The CDR3 here is CASTLAASGRTDTQYF. In DNA, the CDR3 is TGCGCCAGCACCTTGGCGGCTAGCGGGAGAACAGATACGCAGTATTTT.

The chain has TRBV5-6 and TRBJ1-6; D gene ambiguous. The V end was cut by 3 bases, the J end by 9 bases, with 10 bases between. The CDR3 has 13 residues. Germline V gene lookup returns CDR1 SGHDT and CDR2 YYEEEE. The CDR3 spells CASSYGELSPLHF. The CDR3 coding sequence is TGTGCCAGCAGCTATGGGGAGCTTTCACCCCTCCACTTT.

The chain combines TRBV2 with TRBJ1-6; no clear D. Trimming removed 7 bases at V and 2 bases at J, with 12 bases between. The CDR3 sequence is 15 residues long. CDR1 and CDR2 (germline): SNHLY, FYNNEI. CDR3 loop: CASNAGIAYNSPLHF. In DNA form, the CDR3 reads TGTGCCAGCAACGCCGGGATAGCCTATAATTCACCCCTCCACTTT.

The chain joins TRBV5-4 to TRBJ1-2; weak D call: TRBD1 (5 bases). Germline V CDR1 and CDR2: SGHNT, YYREEE (reference sequence). The CDR3 is 16 amino acids. V lost 2 bases and J 4 bases, leaving 18 bases between the germline ends. CDR3 bases: TGTGCCAGCAGCTTTGATCTTCAAGGGGCAGGCTATGGCTACACCTTC. Translated, it gives CASSFDLQGAGYGYTF.

The chain couples TRBV5-8 to TRBJ1-1, with D possibly being TRBD1 (5 bases). CDR3 size: 15 residues. The V and J ends lost 4 bases and 4 bases respectively, with 17 bases between them. CDR1 is SGHTS, CDR2 YDEGEE, per germline. CDR3 loop: CASSHNRGKSTEAFF. In nucleotides, the CDR3 is TGTGCCAGCAGCCATAATCGGGGGAAGAGCACTGAAGCTTTCTTT.

The gene calls are TRBV10-2 and TRBJ1-2, with D possibly TRBD1 on 6 matching bases. V shed 8 bases and J shed 4 bases, with 11 bases lying between them. The germline V gene encodes CDR1 WSHSY and CDR2 SAAADI. This CDR3 has 12 amino acids. This chain's CDR3 is CASGGGAYGYTF. CDR3 sequence (DNA): TGCGCCAGCGGAGGGGGGGCCTATGGCTACACCTTC.

The rearrangement uses TRBV6-1 and TRBJ1-4, with 9 bases aligning to TRBD1. Germline values: CDR1 MNHNS, CDR2 SASEGT. CDR3 length: 15 amino acids. V gave up 5 bases and J gave up 7 bases; unmatched junction bases: 8. In DNA, the CDR3 is TGTGCCAGCAGTAAGAAACAGGGGGCTGGTGAAAAACTGTTTTTT. Its translation is CASSKKQGAGEKLFF.

V gene TRBV30 combines with J gene TRBJ1-5; tentative D call: TRBD1 (6 bases). This CDR3 has 13 amino acids. V dropped 5 bases and J dropped 4 bases, with 12 bases sitting between them. The germline gives CDR1 GTSNPN, CDR2 SVGIG (reference sequence). The CDR3 protein is CAWEGGLNQPQHF. The CDR3 bases are TGTGCCTGGGAGGGGGGGTTGAATCAGCCCCAGCATTTT. Looking up the rest from reference TRBV30 and TRBJ1-5 gives the full variable domain: SQTIHQWPATLVQPVGSPLSLECTVEGTSNPNLYWYRQAAGRGLQLLFYSVGIGQISSEVPQNLSASRPQDRQFILSSKKLLLSDSGFYLCAWEGGLNQPQHFGDGTRLSIL.

This clone showed up just a few times. V is TRBV23-1 and J is TRBJ2-7; tentative D call: TRBD2 (6 bases). TRBV23-1 is marked as an open reading frame, function uncertain. V lost 0 bases, J lost 2 bases, and 8 bases lay in between. The CDR3 runs to 14 residues. CDR3 DNA: TGCGCCAGCAGTCAATCTCCGGGAGCCTACGAGCAGTACTTC. Its translation: CASSQSPGAYEQYF.

This chain joins TRBV9 and TRBJ1-1; 8 bases are a match to TRBD1. This CDR3 is built from 21 residues. Germline V gene data show CDR1 as SGDLS and CDR2 as YYNGEE. V lost 0 bases and J lost 0; bases outside the gene matches: 19. The CDR3 protein is CASSVVGYRDRPRGMNTEAFF. CDR3 bases: TGTGCCAGCAGCGTAGTTGGGTACCGGGACAGGCCCCGGGGGATGAACACTGAAGCTTTCTTT.

The rearrangement links TRBV2 to TRBJ2-5, with D tentatively TRBD1 (6 bases). Trimming cost V 6 bases and J 5 bases, with 16 bases left between them. The germline CDR1 and CDR2 sequences are SNHLY and FYNNEI. The CDR3 is 14 residues long. DNA of the CDR3: TGTGCCAGCAGGGTCACAGGGTTTCGGGAGACCCAGTACTTC. Translated: CASRVTGFRETQYF.

The rearrangement joins TRBV6-5 to TRBJ2-5, with 9 bases lining up with TRBD1. Germline CDR1 reads MNHEY; CDR2 reads SVGAGI. J was trimmed by 0 bases and V by 4 bases; bases with no gene match: 3. This CDR3 has 15 residues. The CDR3 reads CASSSGTGHQETQYF. The DNA of the CDR3 is TGTGCCAGCAGTTCGGGGACAGGGCACCAAGAGACCCAGTACTTC.

V usage is TRBV4-2 and J usage is TRBJ2-7; a weak D match, TRBD2 (6 bases). Trimming took off 4 bases at V and 7 bases at J, with 11 bases between the two ends. Germline CDR1 reads LGHNA; CDR2 reads YNFKEQ. CDR3 length: 12 amino acids. In DNA form, the CDR3 reads TGTGCCAGCAGCCTGCCGGGAGTTGAGCAGTACTTC. Its translation is CASSLPGVEQYF.

The chain is built from TRBV7-8 and TRBJ2-2; 10 bases line up with TRBD2. Losses at the gene ends were 3 bases for V and 6 bases for J; bases not matched to a gene: 4. The CDR3 has 15 amino acids. CDR1 is SGHVS and CDR2 is FQNEAQ in the germline V gene. This CDR3 reads CASSLLAGASGELFF. The DNA for the CDR3 is TGTGCCAGCAGCTTGCTAGCGGGAGCCTCCGGGGAGCTGTTTTTT.

The V gene is TRBV27, the J gene TRBJ1-4; 8 bases fit TRBD1. Germline V lookup: CDR1 MNHEY, CDR2 SMNVEV (reference sequence). The junction had 10 bases not matched to a gene; V was cut back by 6 bases and J by 7 bases. The CDR3 runs to 15 residues. CDR3 coding DNA: TGTGCCAGCAGCCCTTGGGCACAGGGGGTTGAAAAACTGTTTTTT. Translation: CASSPWAQGVEKLFF.

This clone was picked up a small number of times. The rearrangement links TRBV2 to TRBJ1-2; D might be TRBD1 (6 bases). The CDR3 extends over 15 amino acids. Between the trimmed V and J ends, which lost 6 bases and 0 bases, there was a span of 14 bases. The germline V gene has CDR1 SNHLY and CDR2 FYNNEI. This chain's CDR3 is CASRDPRGANYGYTF. The CDR3 DNA reads as TGTGCCAGCAGGGACCCCAGGGGAGCTAACTATGGCTACACCTTC.

The chain carries TRBV6-1 and TRBJ2-1; no clear D. With 3 bases removed from V and 5 bases from J, the gap between germline ends came to 2 bases. The CDR3 has 11 residues. Germline lookup yields CDR1 MNHNS and CDR2 SASEGT. CDR3 region: CASSDNNEQFF. The CDR3 DNA follows: TGTGCCAGCAGTGACAACAATGAGCAGTTCTTC.

This chain uses TRBV21-1 with TRBJ1-2. TRBV21-1 is recorded as a pseudogene. The CDR3 has 16 amino acids. CDR3 coding DNA: TGTGCCAGCTACGACTTACGCGGGGCCCCGAACTATGGCTACACCTTC. It translates to CASYDLRGAPNYGYTF.